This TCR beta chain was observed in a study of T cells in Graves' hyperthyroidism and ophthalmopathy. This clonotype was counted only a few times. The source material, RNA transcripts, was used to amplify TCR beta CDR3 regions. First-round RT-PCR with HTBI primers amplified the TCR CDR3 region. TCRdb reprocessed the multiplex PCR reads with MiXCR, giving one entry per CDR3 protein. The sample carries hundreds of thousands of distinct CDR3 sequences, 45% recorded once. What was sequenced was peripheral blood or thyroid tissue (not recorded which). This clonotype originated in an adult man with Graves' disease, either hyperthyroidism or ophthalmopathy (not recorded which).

The CDR3 nucleotides are TGTGCCAGCAGCGTACGGTCCTCCAACTATGGCTACACCTTC. Its protein is CASSVRSSNYGYTF. V is TRBV9 and J is TRBJ1-2; D gene unclear. CDR1 and CDR2 from the germline V gene are SGDLS and YYNGEE. The CDR3 covers 14 residues. V was clipped by 1 base and J by 2 bases, with 9 bases between them.